This T cell receptor beta chain was sequenced for a study of T cells in Graves' hyperthyroidism and ophthalmopathy. Whole-study results and caveats: The model's output predicted ophthalmopathy at a median of 6.5 months prior to onset.

This clonotype was seen a handful of times. Its antigen is still unknown. Germline CDR1 reads LNHDA; CDR2 reads SQIVND (reference sequence). The CDR3 is 15 residues long. V was pared by 10 bases and J by 5 bases, with 20 bases between. Amplified regions were TCR beta CDR3 sequences from RNA transcripts. The HTBI primer set drove a first-round RT-PCR of the TCR CDR3. Each CDR3 protein is one row after TCRdb ran MiXCR on the multiplex PCR reads. The table records approximately 620,000 distinct CDR3 sequences, about a sixth of them present only once. Sequencing used blood. The receptor comes from a woman between 35 and 50 years old with Graves' ophthalmopathy. The rearrangement uses TRBV19 and TRBJ2-2; tentative D call: TRBD2 (6 bases). CDR3: CATFGGNAVTGELFF. CDR3 sequence (DNA): TGTGCCACCTTTGGAGGGAACGCCGTGACCGGGGAGCTGTTTTTT. Using reference TRBV19 and TRBJ2-2 for the parts outside the CDR3, the full variable domain is DGGITQSPKYLFRKEGQNVTLSCEQNLNHDAMYWYRQDPGQGLRLIYYSQIVNDFQKGDIAEGYSVSREKKESFPLTVTSAQKNPTAFYLCATFGGNAVTGELFFGEGSRLTVL.